The 32 T cell receptor beta chains below come from one sample, sequenced in a study of T cell responses to AZD1222 COVID-19 vaccine. Produced via immunoSEQ multiplex PCR; TCRdb's table is partial and in-frame only. The top ten hold approximately 22% of the sample, which has tens of thousands of clones, roughly 93% seen once. The specimen was peripheral blood, collected on day 0 of AZD1222 vaccination. The receptors were gathered from an adult in good health.

On this clone: Other DNA sequences in the sample encode the same CDR3. The rearrangement uses TRBV5-1 and TRBJ1-3, with a possible D match to TRBD1 (5 bases). Germline CDR1 and CDR2: SGHRS and YFSETQ. The CDR3 totals 14 residues. V was trimmed by 2 bases and J by 7 bases, leaving 13 bases between them. The CDR3 is CASSLAGYGNTIYF. The DNA for the CDR3 is TGCGCCAGCAGCTTAGCAGGGTATGGGAACACCATATATTTT.

The rearrangement joins TRBV7-9 to TRBJ2-7; the D is unclear. The V and J ends lost 1 base and 7 bases respectively, with 14 bases between them. The CDR3 totals 14 residues. Germline assignment: CDR1 SEHNR and CDR2 FQNEAQ (reference sequence). The CDR3: CASSLDLGTAEQYF. In nucleotides, the CDR3 is TGTGCCAGCAGCTTAGATCTGGGAACTGCGGAGCAGTACTTC. Full variable domain (missing parts from reference TRBV7-9 and TRBJ2-7): DTGVSQNPRHKITKRGQNVTFRCDPISEHNRLYWYRQTLGQGPEFLTYFQNEAQLEKSRLLSDRFSAERPKGSFSTLEIQRTEQGDSAMYLCASSLDLGTAEQYFGPGTRLTVT.

The V gene is TRBV6-5, the J gene TRBJ1-1, with TRBD1 as a possible D gene (5 bases). The length of the CDR3 is 15 residues. V gave up 0 bases and J gave up 4 bases, with 12 bases separating them. Germline V gene lookup returns CDR1 MNHEY and CDR2 SVGAGI. In DNA form, the CDR3 reads TGTGCCAGCAGTTACTCAGGCAGGGCCCTCACTGAAGCTTTCTTT. Its translation is CASSYSGRALTEAFF.

The CDR3 DNA follows: TGTGCCAGCAGTTTCGGCCGAGGCGGCAATCAGCCCCAGCATTTT. Amino acids: CASSFGRGGNQPQHF. This chain links TRBV6-6 with TRBJ1-5, with D unresolved. The germline V gene encodes CDR1 MNHNY and CDR2 SVGAGI (reference sequence). V gave up 4 bases and J gave up 2 bases, with 12 bases separating them. This CDR3 spans 15 amino acids.

The gene calls are TRBV6-5 and TRBJ2-3; D assignment may be TRBD1 or TRBD2 (6 bases each). The CDR3 length is 15 residues. The germline CDR1 and CDR2 sequences are MNHEY and SVGAGI. The V end lost 5 bases, the J end lost 4 bases, and 16 bases lay between the germline ends. The DNA of the CDR3 is TGTGCCAGCAGTCCACGAGGGGGGCTGCCAGATACGCAGTATTTT. The encoded protein is CASSPRGGLPDTQYF.

The DNA for the CDR3 is TGTGCCAGCAGCCAATCGTCGCCTGGGATCCCGTACGAGCAGTACTTC. This sequence encodes CASSQSSPGIPYEQYF. The rearrangement links TRBV13 to TRBJ2-7, with no clear D. This CDR3 region has 16 residues. The V and J ends lost 5 bases and 4 bases respectively, with 21 bases between them. CDR1 is PRHDT, CDR2 FYEKMQ, per germline (reference sequence). The full variable domain, completed using reference TRBV13 and TRBJ2-7, is AAGVIQSPRHLIKEKRETATLKCYPIPRHDTVYWYQQGPGQDPQFLISFYEKMQSDKGSIPDRFSAQQFSDYHSELNMSSLELGDSALYFCASSQSSPGIPYEQYFGPGTRLTVT.

Comments on this clone: This CDR3 is also generated by other DNA sequences in the sample. This sequence joins TRBV9 and TRBJ2-3; D is unresolved. Per the germline V gene, CDR1 is SGDLS and CDR2 is YYNGEE. Trimming removed 0 bases at V and 4 bases at J, with 0 bases between. This CDR3 contains 11 residues. DNA for the CDR3: TGTGCCAGCAGCGTAGCAGATACGCAGTATTTT. This gives the protein CASSVADTQYF.

This clone was recorded only once. Here the CDR3 DNA reads TGTGCCAGCAGTTGGGGACAGGGCGAAAAACTGTTTTTT. Translation: CASSWGQGEKLFF. The chain combines TRBV6-2 or TRBV6-3 with TRBJ1-4; 9 bases map to TRBD1. The ends lost 4 bases at V and 8 bases at J; junction bases unmatched: 2. Germline CDR1 reads MNHEY; CDR2 reads SVGEGT. CDR3 length equals 13 residues.

This chain joins TRBV12-3 or TRBV12-4 and TRBJ1-1; TRBD1 might be the D (6 bases). The germline V and J ends were trimmed by 6 bases and 5 bases, with 10 bases remaining between them. The CDR3 loop spans 12 amino acids. DNA of the CDR3: TGTGCCAGCAGAACAGGGTGGACTGAAGCTTTCTTT. It encodes CASRTGWTEAFF.

V gene TRBV29-1 combines with J gene TRBJ2-5, with 7 bases lining up with TRBD1. J lost 5 bases, V lost 6 bases, and 9 bases had no gene match. The CDR3 runs 13 residues. The germline V gene encodes CDR1 SQVTM and CDR2 ANQGSEA. CDR3 in DNA: TGCAGCGTGGGACAGATAAGGAATGAGACCCAGTACTTC. Its translation: CSVGQIRNETQYF.

The chain employs TRBV25-1 and TRBJ2-7, with D hard to call. The V end was cut by 4 bases, the J end by 2 bases, with 6 bases between. Germline V gene data show CDR1 as MGHDK and CDR2 as SYGVNS. The CDR3 length is 12 residues. Here the CDR3 DNA reads TGTGCCAGCAGTGGTCGAACCTACGAGCAGTACTTC. Translated, it gives CASSGRTYEQYF.

The chain links TRBV4-3 to TRBJ1-1, with a possible D match to TRBD1 (5 bases). CDR1 and CDR2 from the germline V gene are LGHNA and YSLEER. V lost 0 bases and J 7 bases, leaving 15 bases between the germline ends. There are 15 residues in the CDR3. This chain's CDR3 is CASSQDALNRYEAFF. CDR3 coding DNA: TGCGCCAGCAGCCAAGATGCCCTTAACAGGTATGAAGCTTTCTTT.

This chain links TRBV4-2 with TRBJ2-1, with 15 nucleotides matching TRBD2. CDR3 size: 17 residues. The ends lost 1 base at V and 9 bases at J; junction bases unmatched: 7. Germline V gene sequence: CDR1 LGHNA, CDR2 YNFKEQ. The CDR3 region has the DNA TGTGCCAGCAGCCAAGGGACTAGCGGGGGGGCGACGTTTGAGCAGTTCTTC. Its translation: CASSQGTSGGATFEQFF.

This chain connects TRBV7-9 to TRBJ1-3; D remains unclear. This CDR3 contains 15 residues. In germline, CDR1 is SEHNR, CDR2 FQNEAQ (reference sequence). Deletions cut 5 bases from V and 0 bases from J, with 11 bases between. CDR3 DNA: TGTGCCAGCAGCCCAAACACTCACTCTGGAAACACCATATATTTT. This gives the protein CASSPNTHSGNTIYF. Supplemented by reference TRBV7-9 and TRBJ1-3, the full variable domain reads DTGVSQNPRHKITKRGQNVTFRCDPISEHNRLYWYRQTLGQGPEFLTYFQNEAQLEKSRLLSDRFSAERPKGSFSTLEIQRTEQGDSAMYLCASSPNTHSGNTIYFGEGSWLTVV.

This clone was observed a few times. V usage is TRBV4-3 and J usage is TRBJ1-2, with 7 bases identical to TRBD1. Germline CDR1 LGHNA, CDR2 YSLEER. The CDR3 contains 16 residues. Trimming took 2 bases from V and 5 from J; bases not matched to a gene: 11. The CDR3 bases are TGCGCCAGCAGCCAAATGGGAGGAGACAGGGCTTATGGCTACACCTTC. This sequence encodes CASSQMGGDRAYGYTF.

The chain employs TRBV6-4 and TRBJ1-1, with 9 bases aligning to TRBD1. Trimming at V came to 0 bases and at J to 9 bases, leaving 2 bases not matched to a gene. This CDR3 has 13 amino acids. Per germline, CDR1 MRHNA and CDR2 SNTAGT. The CDR3 region is CASSDSGQGKAFF. DNA of the CDR3: TGTGCCAGCAGTGACTCGGGACAGGGAAAAGCTTTCTTT.

The gene calls are TRBV2 and TRBJ2-3; TRBD1 matches at 7 bases. V was clipped by 4 bases and J by 0 bases; unmatched bases: 1. The germline V gene encodes CDR1 SNHLY and CDR2 FYNNEI. CDR3 length equals 14 residues. The CDR3 protein is CASSADRSTDTQYF. CDR3 nucleotide sequence: TGTGCCAGCAGTGCGGACAGGAGCACAGATACGCAGTATTTT.

This chain links TRBV6-5 with TRBJ2-1, with D unclear. Germline CDR1 is MNHEY and CDR2 is SVGAGI. The CDR3 covers 16 residues. V lost 2 bases to trimming and J lost 0 bases, with 11 bases between them. The CDR3 here is CASSYGVQSSYNEQFF. The DNA of the CDR3 is TGTGCCAGCAGTTACGGGGTCCAAAGCTCCTACAATGAGCAGTTCTTC.

The chain has TRBV29-1 and TRBJ1-4; weak D call: TRBD1 (6 bases). CDR1 and CDR2 (germline): SQVTM, ANQGSEA. Trimming stripped 0 bases from V and 13 bases from J, with 15 bases between. The CDR3 extends over 13 amino acids. The CDR3 sequence is CSVEDLGTFGLFF. For the CDR3, the DNA is TGCAGCGTTGAAGACCTGGGGACATTTGGACTGTTTTTT.

The rearrangement links TRBV11-3 to TRBJ1-1; D possibly corresponds to TRBD1 (6 bases). The CDR3 is 13 amino acids. The V end lost 3 bases, the J end lost 1 base, and 6 bases lay between the germline ends. The germline gives CDR1 SGHNT, CDR2 YENEEA. CDR3 protein: CASSFRGNTEAFF. The CDR3 DNA reads as TGTGCCAGCAGCTTCAGGGGGAACACTGAAGCTTTCTTT.

The gene calls are TRBV6-1 and TRBJ2-7, with 9 bases identical to TRBD2. The V segment lost 4 bases and the J segment 2 bases; nucleotides outside the gene matches: 9. The length of the CDR3 is 16 residues. The V gene's germline CDR1 is MNHNS and CDR2 SASEGT. CDR3 nucleotide sequence: TGTGCCAGCAGTGTCGCGTTAGCGGGGGTTACCTACGAGCAGTACTTC. It specifies CASSVALAGVTYEQYF.

This rearrangement joins TRBV30 to TRBJ1-2; possible D gene TRBD1, 6 bases. Trimming cost V 1 base and J 7 bases, with 13 bases left between them. The CDR3 contains 13 residues. The germline gives CDR1 GTSNPN, CDR2 SVGIG (reference sequence). The CDR3 region is CAWSDRVGSGYTF. CDR3 in DNA: TGTGCCTGGAGTGACAGGGTGGGTAGTGGCTACACCTTC.

The rearrangement uses TRBV5-1 and TRBJ2-2; 9 nucleotides match TRBD2. Losses at the gene ends were 0 bases for V and 5 bases for J; bases not matched to a gene: 2. Germline V lookup: CDR1 SGHRS, CDR2 YFSETQ. There are 15 residues in the CDR3. CDR3 bases: TGCGCCAGCAGCTTGGCAGCGGGGGGTACCGGGGAGCTGTTTTTT. It specifies CASSLAAGGTGELFF.

The chain couples TRBV7-3 to TRBJ1-6; no reliable D call. The germline gives CDR1 SGHTA, CDR2 FQGTGA. The CDR3 length is 13 residues. Trimming cost V 0 bases and J 10 bases, with 7 bases left between them. CDR3 sequence: CASSLTSESPLHF. CDR3 in DNA: TGTGCCAGCAGCTTAACGAGTGAGTCACCCCTCCACTTT.

This sequence joins TRBV7-2 and TRBJ1-6, with TRBD1 matching 7 bases. With 1 base clipped from V and 8 bases from J, the junction kept 2 bases outside the gene matches. This CDR3 contains 14 residues. CDR1 is SGHTA, CDR2 FQGNSA, per germline. The CDR3 DNA reads TGTGCCAGCAGCTTAGAACAGGGGCATTCACCCCTCCACTTT. Residues: CASSLEQGHSPLHF.

The rearrangement uses TRBV19 and TRBJ1-6; D uncertain. In germline, CDR1 is LNHDA, CDR2 SQIVND (reference sequence). The V end lost 1 base, the J end lost 7 bases, and 8 bases lay between the germline ends. The CDR3 runs 14 residues. This CDR3 is CASSIAGVNSPLHF. For the CDR3, the DNA is TGTGCCAGTAGTATAGCCGGGGTGAATTCACCCCTCCACTTT.

This chain uses TRBV28 with TRBJ2-5; 7 nucleotides line up with TRBD1. The germline V gene has CDR1 MDHEN and CDR2 SYDVKM. The CDR3 contains 14 residues. After removal of 7 bases from V and 5 bases from J, the junction contained 10 bases not matched to a gene. This chain's CDR3 is CASTPDRLGETQYF. The CDR3 DNA reads TGTGCCAGCACCCCGGACAGGCTAGGGGAGACCCAGTACTTC. Combining the CDR3 with reference TRBV28 and TRBJ2-5 gives the whole variable domain DVKVTQSSRYLVKRTGEKVFLECVQDMDHENMFWYRQDPGLGLRLIYFSYDVKMKEKGDIPEGYSVSREKKERFSLILESASTNQTSMYLCASTPDRLGETQYFGPGTRLLVL.

The chain couples TRBV6-5 to TRBJ2-2, with 8 bases identical to TRBD2. J lost 0 bases, V lost 6 bases, and 3 bases had no gene match. Germline CDR1 MNHEY, CDR2 SVGAGI. The CDR3 contains 15 residues. Here the CDR3 reads CASSHGGANTGELFF. CDR3 nucleotides: TGTGCCAGCAGCCACGGGGGGGCGAACACCGGGGAGCTGTTTTTT.

The chain combines TRBV7-8 with TRBJ1-3; unclear D gene. The germline V and J ends were trimmed by 5 bases and 1 base, with 12 bases remaining between them. Germline CDR1 reads SGHVS; CDR2 reads FQNEAQ. The CDR3 has 15 residues. CDR3 bases: TGTGCCAGCAGCCGTATTGAGGGTTCTGGAAACACCATATATTTT. Translation: CASSRIEGSGNTIYF.

The gene calls are TRBV18 and TRBJ2-3; D assignment may be TRBD1 or TRBD2 (5 bases each). The CDR3 is made up of 17 amino acids. Trimming removed 2 bases from V and 1 base from J, with 16 bases in between. Germline CDR1 and CDR2: KGHSH and LQKENI. The CDR3 DNA is TGTGCCAGCTCACCAACTATACCGGGACGGGGCACAGATACGCAGTATTTT. Translation gives CASSPTIPGRGTDTQYF. The full variable domain, with the rest looked up from reference TRBV18 and TRBJ2-3, is NAGVMQNPRHLVRRRGQEARLRCSPMKGHSHVYWYRQLPEEGLKFMVYLQKENIIDESGMPKERFSAEFPKEGPSILRIQQVVRGDSAAYFCASSPTIPGRGTDTQYFGPGTRLTVL.

The chain is built from TRBV27 and TRBJ1-6, with D maybe TRBD1 (5 bases). The CDR3 is 15 amino acids. Germline assignment: CDR1 MNHEY and CDR2 SMNVEV (reference sequence). V lost 6 bases and J 9 bases, leaving 18 bases between the germline ends. The CDR3 spells CASRSQNGGTSPLHF. CDR3 in DNA: TGTGCCAGCAGGTCCCAAAACGGGGGTACTTCACCCCTCCACTTT.

The rearrangement joins TRBV6-6 to TRBJ1-1, with 8 bases lining up with TRBD1. V shed 2 bases, J shed 8 bases, and the junction held 7 bases outside the gene matches. Per the germline V gene, CDR1 is MNHNY and CDR2 is SVGAGI (reference sequence). The CDR3 extends over 14 amino acids. CDR3 in DNA: TGTGCCAGCAGTTACCGGGTGGACAGGGCGGAAGCTTTCTTT. Protein: CASSYRVDRAEAFF.